These T cell receptor beta chains were read from a single sample in a study of control samples from healthy donors and cancer patients. Here immunoSEQ multiplex PCR was the method, and the copy in TCRdb shows in-frame clones only, minus some. The sample shows about 120,000 clones, approximately 90% of them seen only once. Sample: blood. These receptors originate from a man aged 40-50 years in good health. Both conserved end residues are trimmed from each CDR3.

TRBV24-1 ATSEGTENQPQH
TRBV5-1 ASSSQGSGTEAF
TRBV12-3/TRBV12-4 ASSLLDQPQH
TRBV6-5 ASTRAENTEAF
TRBV19 ASRRIMDGNYGYT
TRBV7-9 ASVWGDSTNEKLF
TRBV12-3/TRBV12-4 ASRGETQY
TRBV15 ATSRDLQLTGELF
TRBV7-9 ASSPKDRAPF
TRBV14 ASSQIGQGRNEQF
TRBV24-1 ATGPADSNTGELF
TRBV18 ASSPPGLGTNEKLF
TRBV5-4 ASSSPGTKETQY
TRBV9 ASSGGQWQNTIY
TRBV7-6 ASSLESGVTYNEQF
TRBV12-3/TRBV12-4 ASRAGGYSPLH
TRBV6-6 ASTHKGEFGYT
TRBV25-1 ASSGTGDTGELF
TRBV11-2 ASSTGAYEQY
TRBV14 ASVLDVHNQPQH
TRBV9 ASSVGQGAYEQY
TRBV4-1 ASSRLAGASYEQY
TRBV7-9 ASSPQGEKLF
TRBV9 ASSVVASGLSNTGELF
TRBV27 ASSLWGQGIWGQY
TRBV10-1 ASSESTGRAETQY
TRBV12-3/TRBV12-4 ASRDYRRYEQY
TRBV25-1 ASSESTAGLPSEQY
TRBV7-9 ASSLNAHNSPLH
TRBV4-1 ASSQDEGGGVISSPLH
TRBV24-1 ATSDFRGNTGELF
TRBV18 ASSLTGQGSTEAF
TRBV29-1 SVGGGASSNTGELF
TRBV27 ASSPLRPGRISSGNTIY
TRBV20-1 SASSPISGNTIY
TRBV7-3 ASSSPGTGELF
TRBV2 ASSGTGRSSGNTIY
TRBV18 ASSPMQGEAF
TRBV11-1 ASSAAGLVQETQY
TRBV27 ASSGTSVREQY
TRBV30 AWVYGSGNSETQY
TRBV6-5 ASSYSILAGSYEQY
TRBV7-3 ASSLVQGPSYGYT
TRBV19 ASSRGRQETQY
TRBV18 ASSRTGDNQPQH
TRBV6-1 ASSEGKGGYT
TRBV6-5 ASSKGQGVGSPLH
TRBV29-1 SVEEGLGEKLF
TRBV6-6 ASSYGDSNQPQH
TRBV6-2/TRBV6-3 ASSYGQGGTEAF
TRBV2 ASSEARRDSPLH
TRBV19 ASSYRRSYEQY
TRBV5-1 ASRVGGGNTEAF
TRBV21-1 ASSKVFRTATNEKLF